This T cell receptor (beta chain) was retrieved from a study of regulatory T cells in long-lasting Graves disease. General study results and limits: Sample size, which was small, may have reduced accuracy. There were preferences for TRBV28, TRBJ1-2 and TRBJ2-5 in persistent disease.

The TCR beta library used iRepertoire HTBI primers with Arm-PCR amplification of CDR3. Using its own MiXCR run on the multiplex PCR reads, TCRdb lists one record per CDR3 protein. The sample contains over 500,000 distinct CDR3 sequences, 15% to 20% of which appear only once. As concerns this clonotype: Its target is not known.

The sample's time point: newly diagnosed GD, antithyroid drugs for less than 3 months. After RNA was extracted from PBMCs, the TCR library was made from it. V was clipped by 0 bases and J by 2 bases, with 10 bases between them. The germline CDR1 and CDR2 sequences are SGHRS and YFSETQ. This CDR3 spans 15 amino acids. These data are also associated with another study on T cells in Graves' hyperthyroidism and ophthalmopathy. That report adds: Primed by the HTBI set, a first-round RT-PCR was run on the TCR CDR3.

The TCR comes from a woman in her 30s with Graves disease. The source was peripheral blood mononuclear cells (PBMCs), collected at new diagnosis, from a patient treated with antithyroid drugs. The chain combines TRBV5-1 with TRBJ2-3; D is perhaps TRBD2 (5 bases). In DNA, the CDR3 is TGCGCCAGCAGCTTGGCTGCTAGCAACACAGATACGCAGTATTTT. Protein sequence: CASSLAASNTDTQYF.